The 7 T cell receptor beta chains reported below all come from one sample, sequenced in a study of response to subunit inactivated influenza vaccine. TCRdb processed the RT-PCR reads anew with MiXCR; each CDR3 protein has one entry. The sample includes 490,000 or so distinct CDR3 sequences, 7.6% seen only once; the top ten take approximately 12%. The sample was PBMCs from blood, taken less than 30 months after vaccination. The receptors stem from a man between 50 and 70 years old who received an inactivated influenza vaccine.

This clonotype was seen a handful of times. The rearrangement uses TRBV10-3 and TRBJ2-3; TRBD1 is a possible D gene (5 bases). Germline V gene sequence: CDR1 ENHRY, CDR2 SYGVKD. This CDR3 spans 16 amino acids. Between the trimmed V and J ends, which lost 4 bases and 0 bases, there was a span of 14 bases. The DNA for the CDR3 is TGTGCCATCAGTGGGTTGACAGAGCCTAGCACAGATACGCAGTATTTT. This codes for CAISGLTEPSTDTQYF.

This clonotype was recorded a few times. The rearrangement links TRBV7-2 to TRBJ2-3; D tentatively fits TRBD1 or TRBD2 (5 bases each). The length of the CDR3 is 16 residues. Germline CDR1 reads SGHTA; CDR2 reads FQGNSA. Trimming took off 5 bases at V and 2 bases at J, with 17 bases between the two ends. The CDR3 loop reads CASSPGTFPPTDTQYF. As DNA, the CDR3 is TGTGCCAGCAGCCCCGGGACCTTCCCTCCCACAGATACGCAGTATTTT.

The CDR3 protein is CASNGLAGGGRTDTQYF. DNA of the CDR3: TGTGCCAGCAATGGACTAGCGGGAGGTGGTCGCACAGATACGCAGTATTTT. The rearrangement links TRBV2 to TRBJ2-3; 14 positions agree with TRBD2. V was pared by 7 bases and J by 1 base, with 7 bases of the junction left unmatched. The V gene's germline CDR1 is SNHLY and CDR2 FYNNEI. CDR3 length equals 17 residues.

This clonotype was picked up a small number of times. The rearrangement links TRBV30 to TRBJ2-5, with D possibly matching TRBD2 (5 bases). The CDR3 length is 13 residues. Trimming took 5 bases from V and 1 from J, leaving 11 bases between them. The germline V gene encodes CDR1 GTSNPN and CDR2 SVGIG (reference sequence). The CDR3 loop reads CAWEGNLQETQYF. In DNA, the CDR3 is TGTGCCTGGGAGGGCAATCTCCAAGAGACCCAGTACTTC.

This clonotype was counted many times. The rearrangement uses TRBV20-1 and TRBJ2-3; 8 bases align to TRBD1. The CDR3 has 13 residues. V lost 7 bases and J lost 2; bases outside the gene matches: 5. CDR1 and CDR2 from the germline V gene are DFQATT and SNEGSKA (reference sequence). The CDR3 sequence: CSGTGILTDTQYF. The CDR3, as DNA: TGCAGTGGGACAGGGATCCTCACAGATACGCAGTATTTT.

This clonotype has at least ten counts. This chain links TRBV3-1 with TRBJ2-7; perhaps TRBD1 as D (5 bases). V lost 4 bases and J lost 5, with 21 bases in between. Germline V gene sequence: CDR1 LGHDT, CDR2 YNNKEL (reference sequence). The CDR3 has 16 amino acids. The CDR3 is CASSRRGSAGFDEQYF. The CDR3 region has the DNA TGTGCCAGCAGCCGAAGGGGCTCCGCCGGTTTCGACGAGCAGTACTTC.

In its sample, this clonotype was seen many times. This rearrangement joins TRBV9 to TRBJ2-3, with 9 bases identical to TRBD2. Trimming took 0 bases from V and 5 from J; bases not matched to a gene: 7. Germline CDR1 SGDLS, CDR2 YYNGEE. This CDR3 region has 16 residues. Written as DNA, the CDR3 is TGTGCCAGCAGCGTAGGAAGTAGCGGGAGAATAGATACGCAGTATTTT. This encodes CASSVGSSGRIDTQYF.